These 13 T cell receptor beta chains share one sample of origin, sequenced in a study of beta chain features in type 1 diabetes. As every portion of the isolated RNA was reverse transcribed, the sequencing read expressed TCRB transcripts. Measured with immunoSEQ multiplex PCR; TCRdb has only the in-frame clones, and not every one. Of 35,000 to 50,000 clones detected, 50% appear once; the ten largest clones hold 0.2% to 0.3%. Sequences were obtained from stem cell memory CD4+ T cells from blood. The receptors originated from a woman aged 30 to 39 in good health.

J is TRBJ2-5 and V is TRBV5-5; 8 bases are shared with TRBD1. Trimming removed 3 bases from V and 4 bases from J; junction bases left unmatched: 14. The CDR3 loop spans 17 amino acids. Germline V lookup: CDR1 SGHKS, CDR2 YYEKEE (reference sequence). This CDR3 reads CASSSEGDRTPRETQYF. DNA for the CDR3: TGTGCCAGCAGCTCAGAAGGGGACAGGACTCCCAGAGAGACCCAGTACTTC.

The chain has TRBV5-1 and TRBJ2-7; 9 nucleotides agree with TRBD1. Germline V gene sequence: CDR1 SGHRS, CDR2 YFSETQ. With V trimmed by 4 bases and J by 1 base, 9 bases remained unmatched. The CDR3 totals 16 residues. This CDR3 is CASSPRQGDGSYEQYF. The DNA for the CDR3 is TGCGCCAGCAGCCCGCGACAGGGGGACGGTTCCTACGAGCAGTACTTC.

For the CDR3, the DNA is TGTGCCAGCAGCTTAATACGGGTCCCGAACACTGAAGCTTTCTTT. Its protein product is CASSLIRVPNTEAFF. The chain links TRBV7-3 to TRBJ1-1; no clear D gene. Germline CDR1 reads SGHTA; CDR2 reads FQGTGA. The ends were cut back, 1 base at V and 1 base at J, with 10 bases in the middle. CDR3 size: 15 residues.

The chain is built from TRBV10-3 and TRBJ2-7; D is ambiguous. This CDR3 has 12 residues. V was pared by 3 bases and J by 3 bases, with 6 bases between. Looked up from germline, CDR1 is ENHRY and CDR2 is SYGVKD. CDR3 in DNA: TGTGCCATCAGTGAAGCAGGCTACGAGCAGTACTTC. It is translated as CAISEAGYEQYF.

About this clone itself: The junction does not match germline at one end; this may be a read error. The CDR3 DNA follows: TGTGTCAGCTCCCTACCGGGAAAACAAGAGACCCAGTACTTC. This sequence encodes CVSSLPGKQETQYF. The chain links TRBV18 to TRBJ2-5; perhaps TRBD2 as D (5 bases). The CDR3 is 14 residues long. In germline, CDR1 is KGHSH, CDR2 LQKENI.

V and J are TRBV4-2 and TRBJ1-2, with D maybe TRBD1 (5 bases). Trimming shortened V by 0 bases and J by 5 bases, and 13 bases separated the two germline ends. Germline-derived CDR1 and CDR2 are LGHNA and YNFKEQ. This CDR3 comprises 15 residues. Here the CDR3 DNA reads TGTGCCAGCAGCCAAGATCAGGGAATACGGTATGGCTACACCTTC. Amino acids: CASSQDQGIRYGYTF.

This clone was seen a few times. The chain combines TRBV28 with TRBJ2-1, with TRBD2 matching over 10 bases. Per the germline V gene, CDR1 is MDHEN and CDR2 is SYDVKM. V lost 6 bases, J lost 3 bases, and 20 bases stayed unmatched. CDR3 length: 20 amino acids. This CDR3 reads CASSRTGWSSGSTLYNEQFF. The CDR3 DNA follows: TGTGCCAGCAGCCGGACAGGGTGGTCTAGCGGGAGTACCCTCTACAATGAGCAGTTCTTC.

V is TRBV10-3 and J is TRBJ1-1, with a possible D match to TRBD1 (5 bases). Germline CDR1 ENHRY, CDR2 SYGVKD. V lost 0 bases and J lost 2, with 10 bases in between. CDR3 length: 15 residues. The CDR3 here is CAISESGGINTEAFF. In DNA, the CDR3 is TGTGCCATCAGTGAGTCGGGGGGAATCAACACTGAAGCTTTCTTT.

The chain recombines TRBV30 with TRBJ2-1; D call uncertain. V dropped 5 bases and J dropped 7 bases, with 9 bases sitting between them. CDR1 is GTSNPN and CDR2 is SVGIG in the germline V gene (reference sequence). This CDR3 has 11 residues. CDR3 sequence: CAWALGNEQFF. DNA for the CDR3: TGTGCCTGGGCACTCGGGAATGAGCAGTTCTTC. Variable domain in full (rest from reference TRBV30 and TRBJ2-1): SQTIHQWPATLVQPVGSPLSLECTVEGTSNPNLYWYRQAAGRGLQLLFYSVGIGQISSEVPQNLSASRPQDRQFILSSKKLLLSDSGFYLCAWALGNEQFFGPGTRLTVL.

This clone was picked up a small number of times. The J gene is TRBJ2-6, the V gene TRBV7-9, with D possibly TRBD1 on 6 matching bases. The CDR3 extends over 16 amino acids. Germline CDR1 is SEHNR and CDR2 is FQNEAQ (reference sequence). V was pared by 3 bases and J by 0 bases, with 9 bases between. CDR3 protein: CASSFGGRSGANVLTF. In DNA form, the CDR3 reads TGTGCCAGCAGCTTTGGGGGCCGCTCTGGGGCCAACGTCCTGACTTTC.

This clone was seen a handful of times. The same CDR3 can be traced to other DNA sequences in this sample. The CDR3: CASSQDRGQPQHF. For the CDR3, the DNA is TGCGCCAGCAGCCAAGATCGGGGGCAGCCCCAGCATTTT. The chain has TRBV4-3 and TRBJ1-5, with a possible D match to TRBD1 (5 bases). The V gene lost 0 bases and the J gene lost 7 bases, with 7 bases spanning the gap. Germline V gene data show CDR1 as LGHNA and CDR2 as YSLEER. The CDR3 runs to 13 residues.

The chain employs TRBV28 and TRBJ2-7; TRBD1 aligns across 8 bases. This CDR3 is built from 15 residues. Germline loops: CDR1 MDHEN, CDR2 SYDVKM. The junction had 9 bases not matched to a gene; V was cut back by 6 bases and J by 2 bases. This CDR3 is CASRPGQGSTYEQYF. CDR3 nucleotides: TGTGCCAGCAGACCCGGACAGGGATCCACCTACGAGCAGTACTTC.

CDR3 coding DNA: TGTGCCAGCAGTAGGGACAGTCATAGCAATCAGCCCCAGCATTTT. Protein: CASSRDSHSNQPQHF. J is TRBJ1-5 and V is TRBV2, with 7 bases fitting TRBD1. Germline loops: CDR1 SNHLY, CDR2 FYNNEI. V trimming: 5 bases; J trimming: 0 bases; junction bases outside the gene matches: 4. The length of the CDR3 is 15 residues.